The clone carrying this T cell receptor (beta chain) turned up a few times. Its specificity is unknown. PCR primers comprised 60 Vbeta and 13 Jbeta primers. Assay used: immunoSEQ multiplex PCR; TCRdb lists only in-frame clones, some missing. The sample carries 80,000 or so clones, 60% to 75% recorded once. The CDR3 contains 16 residues. V shed 4 bases and J shed 2 bases, with 15 bases lying between them. Per germline, CDR1 LGHNA and CDR2 YSLEER. This specimen belongs to a study of cytomegalovirus exposure and HLA in healthy donors. Study background: Caucasian-associated ancestry cluster membership applied to around 80% of around 400 genotyped donors. Whole-study findings and limits: Evidence from a later analysis indicated that most CMV-associated TCR beta chains looked HLA-restricted.

The sequencing sample was made of PBMCs. This TCR came from a woman in her thirties or forties in good health and CMV-seropositive. V usage is TRBV4-3 and J usage is TRBJ2-1; TRBD2 might be the D (7 bases). DNA of the CDR3: TGCGCCAGCAGCCTAACCGGAGGGGGGGCCTACAATGAGCAGTTCTTC. It encodes CASSLTGGGAYNEQFF.